Following are 24 T cell receptor beta chains from one sample sequenced in a study of cytomegalovirus exposure and HLA in healthy donors. PCR employed 60 Vbeta and 13 Jbeta primers. This table comes from immunoSEQ multiplex PCR, and its TCRdb copy is limited to in-frame clones, with some not included. In the table there are 180,000 or so clones, 70% to 80% of which are singletons. Specimen: PBMCs. The receptors were gathered from a man younger than 30 in good health and CMV-seronegative.

The chain recombines TRBV19 with TRBJ1-5; D gene ambiguous. V lost 3 bases, J lost 7 bases, and 10 bases lay in between. The CDR3 is 13 residues long. The germline gives CDR1 LNHDA, CDR2 SQIVND (reference sequence). The CDR3 sequence: CASSIEGGQPQHF. The CDR3 DNA reads as TGTGCCAGTAGTATTGAGGGAGGACAGCCCCAGCATTTT.

This chain joins TRBV11-2 and TRBJ2-7; D might be TRBD2 (5 bases). The CDR3 loop spans 19 amino acids. CDR1 is SGHAT, CDR2 FQNNGV, per germline. Trimming took off 0 bases at V and 2 bases at J, with 23 bases between the two ends. CDR3 residues: CASSLDPGRILMRAYEQYF. The CDR3 DNA sequence: TGTGCCAGCAGCTTAGATCCGGGTAGAATATTGATGAGGGCCTACGAGCAGTACTTC.

The V and J genes are TRBV6-1 and TRBJ2-1, with 11 bases fitting TRBD2. The CDR3 extends over 15 amino acids. The V gene's germline CDR1 is MNHNS and CDR2 SASEGT. V was clipped by 5 bases and J by 9 bases; unmatched bases: 9. The CDR3 sequence is CASSILAGETSEQFF. The CDR3 nucleotides are TGTGCCAGCAGTATACTAGCGGGAGAAACCTCTGAGCAGTTCTTC.

The gene calls are TRBV27 and TRBJ1-2, with D unclear. Trimming removed 5 bases at V and 2 bases at J, with 15 bases between. Germline CDR1 MNHEY, CDR2 SMNVEV (reference sequence). The CDR3 spans 15 residues. The CDR3: CASSIAPTGNYGYTF. Written as DNA, the CDR3 is TGTGCCAGCAGTATAGCCCCGACGGGGAACTATGGCTACACCTTC.

This clone came up a few times. This chain uses TRBV18 with TRBJ1-2, with 8 bases that match TRBD1. The CDR3 is 15 amino acids. Trimming took 2 bases from V and 8 from J; bases not matched to a gene: 10. The germline V gene encodes CDR1 KGHSH and CDR2 LQKENI. CDR3 nucleotides: TGTGCCAGCTCACCAGGACAGGGCCCAACCCGGGGCTACACCTTC. This translates into CASSPGQGPTRGYTF.

This chain links TRBV19 with TRBJ2-1; the D is unclear. Trimming stripped 8 bases from V and 6 bases from J, with 14 bases between. The CDR3 length is 13 residues. Per the germline V gene, CDR1 is LNHDA and CDR2 is SQIVND (reference sequence). CDR3 loop: CASLSQSFNEQFF. In DNA, the CDR3 is TGTGCCAGTCTCTCACAGTCGTTCAATGAGCAGTTCTTC.

The chain employs TRBV11-3 and TRBJ2-1; TRBD2 aligns across 9 bases. The CDR3 contains 17 residues. After removal of 5 bases from V and 4 bases from J, the junction contained 12 bases not matched to a gene. Germline lookup yields CDR1 SGHNT and CDR2 YENEEA. CDR3 protein: CASSQRIIAGVYNEQFF. CDR3 bases: TGTGCCAGCAGCCAGAGAATCATAGCGGGAGTATACAATGAGCAGTTCTTC.

J is TRBJ1-5 and V is TRBV27; weak D call: TRBD1 (5 bases). Between the trimmed V and J ends, which lost 3 bases and 0 bases, there was a span of 9 bases. The CDR3 length is 15 residues. Germline V gene sequence: CDR1 MNHEY, CDR2 SMNVEV (reference sequence). CDR3 loop: CASSLTENSNQPQHF. CDR3 coding DNA: TGTGCCAGCAGTTTGACAGAAAATAGCAATCAGCCCCAGCATTTT.

J is TRBJ2-5 and V is TRBV2, with a possible D match to TRBD2 (6 bases). The CDR3 runs to 12 residues. Trimming removed 6 bases from V and 5 bases from J, with 10 bases in between. Germline CDR1 and CDR2: SNHLY and FYNNEI. Written as DNA, the CDR3 is TGTGCCAGCAGCGCAACTAGCGAGACCCAGTACTTC. Protein sequence: CASSATSETQYF. The variable domain in full, completed from reference TRBV2 and TRBJ2-5, reads EPEVTQTPSHQVTQMGQEVILRCVPISNHLYFYWYRQILGQKVEFLVSFYNNEISEKSEIFDDQFSVERPDGSNFTLKIRSTKLEDSAMYFCASSATSETQYFGPGTRLLVL.

This sequence joins TRBV7-8 and TRBJ1-2; D is unclear. This CDR3 has 14 residues. CDR1 is SGHVS, CDR2 FQNEAQ, per germline. Deletions cut 5 bases from V and 0 bases from J, with 10 bases between. CDR3 nucleotide sequence: TGTGCCAGCAGCGCTACAGCAACTAACTATGGCTACACCTTC. The encoded protein is CASSATATNYGYTF.

Remarks on this clone: Other DNA sequences within the sample encode an identical CDR3. The rearrangement joins TRBV19 to TRBJ2-7, with 7 bases matching TRBD1. Germline V gene sequence: CDR1 LNHDA, CDR2 SQIVND (reference sequence). V trimming: 1 base; J trimming: 3 bases; junction bases outside the gene matches: 0. The CDR3 covers 13 residues. The CDR3 sequence is CASSIGQGYEQYF. DNA for the CDR3: TGTGCCAGTAGTATAGGACAGGGCTACGAGCAGTACTTC.

This clone was seen only a few times. This chain connects TRBV7-2 to TRBJ1-6, with TRBD1 as a possible D gene (6 bases). Germline CDR1 reads SGHTA; CDR2 reads FQGNSA. The CDR3 runs 14 residues. V was cut by 5 bases and J by 10 bases, with 15 bases left in between. This CDR3 reads CASSRRQEGSPLHF. The CDR3 region has the DNA TGTGCCAGCAGCCGCCGACAGGAAGGATCACCCCTCCACTTT.

The chain carries TRBV7-9 and TRBJ2-7, with 8 bases identical to TRBD2. J lost 0 bases, V lost 5 bases, and 6 bases had no gene match. CDR1 is SEHNR and CDR2 is FQNEAQ in the germline V gene (reference sequence). There are 15 residues in the CDR3. CDR3 loop: CASSQGGGLSYEQYF. The DNA of the CDR3 is TGTGCCAGCAGCCAAGGCGGGGGGCTCTCCTACGAGCAGTACTTC.

This chain joins TRBV29-1 and TRBJ1-5; 9 bases are a match to TRBD1. CDR1 SQVTM and CDR2 ANQGSEA come from the germline V gene. The length of the CDR3 is 18 residues. The V segment lost 5 bases and the J segment 4 bases; nucleotides outside the gene matches: 18. The CDR3 bases are TGCAGCGTTAGGGATAGCGTCGGGACAGGGTTAGGTAATCAGCCCCAGCATTTT. Encoded protein: CSVRDSVGTGLGNQPQHF.

This clone was counted a single time. The chain employs TRBV30 and TRBJ2-1; TRBD1 matches 9 bases. CDR3 length equals 14 residues. The junction had 2 bases not matched to a gene; V was cut back by 1 base and J by 4 bases. Germline V gene data show CDR1 as GTSNPN and CDR2 as SVGIG (reference sequence). CDR3 sequence reads: CAWSDGQGYNEQFF. In DNA, the CDR3 is TGTGCCTGGAGTGACGGACAGGGGTACAATGAGCAGTTCTTC. The full variable domain, completed using reference TRBV30 and TRBJ2-1, is SQTIHQWPATLVQPVGSPLSLECTVEGTSNPNLYWYRQAAGRGLQLLFYSVGIGQISSEVPQNLSASRPQDRQFILSSKKLLLSDSGFYLCAWSDGQGYNEQFFGPGTRLTVL.

This clone has a count of ten or more. The chain joins TRBV6-1 to TRBJ2-3; 9 bases agree with TRBD2. CDR3 length equals 15 residues. Germline V gene data show CDR1 as MNHNS and CDR2 as SASEGT. With V trimmed by 8 bases and J by 7 bases, 13 bases remained unmatched. CDR3 in DNA: TGTGCCAGCGACCTGGGAGCGGGGGGCACGAATACGCAGTATTTT. Amino acids: CASDLGAGGTNTQYF.

The genes are TRBV5-5 and TRBJ1-4, with 8 bases matching TRBD1. Germline values: CDR1 SGHKS, CDR2 YYEKEE (reference sequence). J was trimmed by 8 bases and V by 2 bases; bases with no gene match: 11. CDR3 size: 16 residues. The CDR3 coding sequence is TGTGCCAGCAGCTTACATTTGGGCACAGGGGGAGAAAAACTGTTTTTT. Translating it yields CASSLHLGTGGEKLFF.

The chain is built from TRBV6-1 and TRBJ2-3; 13 positions agree with TRBD2. Losses at the gene ends were 2 bases for V and 5 bases for J; bases not matched to a gene: 1. In germline, CDR1 is MNHNS, CDR2 SASEGT. This CDR3 contains 15 residues. DNA for the CDR3: TGTGCCAGCAGTGAATGGACTAGCGGGGGAGATACGCAGTATTTT. Protein product: CASSEWTSGGDTQYF.

The rearrangement uses TRBV9 and TRBJ2-7, with 10 bases matching TRBD2. Losses at the gene ends were 1 base for V and 5 bases for J; bases not matched to a gene: 6. Germline assignment: CDR1 SGDLS and CDR2 YYNGEE. This CDR3 is 15 amino acids long. Here the CDR3 reads CASSVLAGVGNEQYF. CDR3 bases: TGTGCCAGCAGCGTACTAGCGGGAGTAGGGAACGAGCAGTACTTC.

The chain joins TRBV5-4 to TRBJ2-1, with a possible D match to TRBD2 (6 bases). Germline CDR1 SGHNT, CDR2 YYREEE (reference sequence). The CDR3 consists of 16 residues. Between the trimmed V and J ends, which lost 4 bases and 0 bases, there was a span of 14 bases. CDR3 coding DNA: TGTGCCAGCAGCCAAACTAGCCATGGCTCCTACAATGAGCAGTTCTTC. Residues: CASSQTSHGSYNEQFF.

This rearrangement joins TRBV5-5 to TRBJ2-6, with TRBD1 matching over 7 bases. This CDR3 spans 16 amino acids. CDR1 is SGHKS and CDR2 is YYEKEE in the germline V gene (reference sequence). The junction had 2 bases not matched to a gene; V was cut back by 2 bases and J by 0 bases. Here the CDR3 DNA reads TGTGCCAGCAGCTTAAGACAGGGCTCTGGGGCCAACGTCCTGACTTTC. Protein product: CASSLRQGSGANVLTF.

The rearrangement uses TRBV9 and TRBJ2-2; 9 bases fit TRBD1. V was pared by 4 bases and J by 3 bases, with 7 bases of the junction left unmatched. This CDR3 is 16 amino acids long. Germline lookup yields CDR1 SGDLS and CDR2 YYNGEE. The CDR3 is CASSLQGAPDTGELFF. DNA of the CDR3: TGTGCCAGCAGCTTACAGGGGGCGCCGGACACCGGGGAGCTGTTTTTT.

V is TRBV6-5 and J is TRBJ1-2, with unresolved D. CDR1 is MNHEY, CDR2 SVGAGI, per germline. The V end lost 5 bases, the J end lost 5 bases, and 12 bases lay between the germline ends. This CDR3 contains 13 residues. CDR3 sequence reads: CASSPGRRYGYTF. Here the CDR3 DNA reads TGTGCCAGCAGTCCCGGACGGAGGTATGGCTACACCTTC.

The V and J genes are TRBV6-5 and TRBJ2-3; 9 nucleotides line up with TRBD1. J lost 2 bases, V lost 7 bases, and 7 bases had no gene match. CDR1 is MNHEY, CDR2 SVGAGI, per germline. The CDR3 is made up of 15 amino acids. CDR3 in amino acids: CASTLTGGNTDTQYF. For the CDR3, the DNA is TGTGCCAGCACCCTGACAGGGGGAAACACAGATACGCAGTATTTT.